This record covers a single TCR beta chain. The record originates from a study of blood T cell repertoires in COVID-19. About the research overall: From the United States, Italy and Spain came samples of acute and convalescent COVID-19. From T cells, B-cell-depleted T cells, or PBMCs came the material, which was cDNA or gDNA.

In the original analysis: Reference gene primer amplification yielded estimated nucleated cell counts. Clones were read by immunoSEQ multiplex PCR, and TCRdb kept only the in-frame ones, dropping some. That table furnishes V, J and clone size, whereas the DNA furnished D and trimming. The data contain approximately 180,000 clones, roughly 85% of them singletons. The V end lost 3 bases, the J end lost 8 bases, and 21 bases lay between the germline ends. This CDR3 region has 16 residues. Per the germline V gene, CDR1 is SGHRS and CDR2 is YFSETQ. This clonotype was sampled from a woman in her 70s with acute or convalescent COVID-19. J is TRBJ2-1 and V is TRBV5-1, with D possibly being TRBD1 (6 bases). Sequencing used peripheral blood. The CDR3 nucleotides read TGCGCCAGCAGCTCAATCATAGGACAGTCCCCCTATGAGCAGTTCTTC. It encodes CASSSIIGQSPYEQFF.